Below are 28 T cell receptor beta chains sequenced from a single sample in a study of blood T cell repertoires in COVID-19. The protocol was immunoSEQ multiplex PCR, while the TCRdb copy is restricted to in-frame clones and leaves out a portion. This sample has about 180,000 clones; roughly 88% occur once, and the top ten carry more than 3%. The specimen sequenced was peripheral blood. These TCRs come from a man between 60 and 70 years old with acute or convalescent COVID-19.

The V and J genes are TRBV5-1 and TRBJ2-1, with TRBD1 identical over 7 bases. The CDR3 consists of 14 residues. The germline V gene encodes CDR1 SGHRS and CDR2 YFSETQ. The V gene end was trimmed by 4 bases and the J gene end by 5 bases; junction bases not matched to a gene: 6. CDR3: CASSAGTDNNEQFF. The CDR3 DNA sequence: TGCGCCAGCAGCGCTGGGACAGATAACAATGAGCAGTTCTTC.

This clone was counted only a few times. The V and J genes are TRBV2 and TRBJ1-1, with a weak D call TRBD1 (5 bases). Looked up from germline, CDR1 is SNHLY and CDR2 is FYNNEI. The germline V and J ends were trimmed by 2 bases and 4 bases, with 11 bases remaining between them. This CDR3 is 14 amino acids long. CDR3 bases: TGTGCCAGCAGTGAACTGTCGGGGGTCACTGAAGCTTTCTTT. Translated: CASSELSGVTEAFF.

V is TRBV7-8 and J is TRBJ2-5, with TRBD1 matching 7 bases. Trimming cost V 4 bases and J 7 bases; bases outside gene matches: 12. There are 15 residues in the CDR3. Germline V gives CDR1 SGHVS, CDR2 FQNEAQ. The CDR3 sequence is CASSSSRGQAATQYF. DNA of the CDR3: TGTGCCAGCAGCTCTTCGAGAGGACAGGCCGCGACCCAGTACTTC.

This clone was detected only a few times. The rearrangement links TRBV2 to TRBJ2-5; 14 positions match TRBD2. Trimming cost V 9 bases and J 4 bases; bases outside gene matches: 7. This CDR3 has 15 residues. The germline V gene encodes CDR1 SNHLY and CDR2 FYNNEI. CDR3 sequence reads: CASKGGLAGVETQYF. The DNA for the CDR3 is TGTGCCAGTAAGGGGGGACTAGCGGGAGTAGAGACCCAGTACTTC.

The gene calls are TRBV5-1 and TRBJ2-3; D perhaps matches TRBD2 (7 bases). Trimming shortened V by 1 base and J by 3 bases, and 12 bases separated the two germline ends. The CDR3 has 15 residues. In germline, CDR1 is SGHRS, CDR2 YFSETQ. The CDR3 loop reads CASSLTGRETDTQYF. The DNA for the CDR3 is TGCGCCAGCAGCTTGACAGGGAGGGAAACAGATACGCAGTATTTT.

This clone is medium-sized (0.01 to 0.1%) in the sample. The chain combines TRBV7-6 with TRBJ2-6, with a possible D match to TRBD2 (6 bases). V dropped 7 bases and J dropped 3 bases, with 16 bases sitting between them. This CDR3 comprises 16 residues. The germline gives CDR1 SGHVS, CDR2 FNYEAQ. The CDR3 sequence is CASTPGGEDGANVLTF. The CDR3 region has the DNA TGTGCCAGCACTCCAGGAGGGGAGGATGGGGCCAACGTCCTGACTTTC.

The J gene is TRBJ2-3, the V gene TRBV5-1, with D tentatively TRBD2 (5 bases). V was trimmed by 2 bases and J by 2 bases, leaving 15 bases between them. The CDR3 is 16 residues long. Germline V gives CDR1 SGHRS, CDR2 YFSETQ. The CDR3 sequence: CASSLGGGAVTDTQYF. The CDR3 nucleotides read TGCGCCAGCAGCTTAGGCGGAGGAGCAGTCACAGATACGCAGTATTTT. Based on the CDR3 plus reference TRBV5-1 and TRBJ2-3, the full variable domain is KAGVTQTPRYLIKTRGQQVTLSCSPISGHRSVSWYQQTPGQGLQFLFEYFSETQRNKGNFPGRFSGRQFSNSRSEMNVSTLELGDSALYLCASSLGGGAVTDTQYFGPGTRLTVL.

CDR3 protein: CASSKGLAGGAVISETQYF. CDR3 sequence (DNA): TGTGCCAGTAGTAAAGGACTAGCGGGAGGAGCGGTGATTTCAGAGACCCAGTACTTC. The chain couples TRBV19 to TRBJ2-5, with TRBD2 matching 14 bases. The CDR3 spans 19 residues. After removal of 4 bases from V and 4 bases from J, the junction contained 14 bases not matched to a gene. The germline V gene has CDR1 LNHDA and CDR2 SQIVND (reference sequence).

This clone has more than one count but fewer than ten. V is TRBV2 and J is TRBJ2-1; TRBD1 agrees at 7 bases. V trimming: 8 bases; J trimming: 3 bases; junction bases outside the gene matches: 10. Germline CDR1 and CDR2: SNHLY and FYNNEI. The CDR3 runs to 15 residues. The CDR3 nucleotides are TGTGCCAGCTGTAACCGGGACAGCTTCTACAATGAGCAGTTCTTC. Translated, it gives CASCNRDSFYNEQFF.

The chain carries TRBV18 and TRBJ2-7; the match to TRBD1 covers 7 bases. Trimming removed 4 bases from V and 7 bases from J; junction bases left unmatched: 7. The CDR3 has 13 amino acids. Germline V gives CDR1 KGHSH, CDR2 LQKENI. The CDR3 coding sequence is TGTGCCAGCTCACTCGGACAGGATCGTGAGCAGTACTTC. It translates to CASSLGQDREQYF.

The chain links TRBV2 to TRBJ1-6; TRBD1 agrees at 7 bases. The J segment lost 8 bases and the V segment lost 7 bases, leaving 5 bases of the junction unmatched. CDR1 SNHLY and CDR2 FYNNEI come from the germline V gene. This CDR3 region has 13 residues. The CDR3 DNA reads TGTGCCAGCAATCCCAGGGGGTATTCACCCCTCCACTTT. This codes for CASNPRGYSPLHF.

The chain is built from TRBV11-2 and TRBJ2-5; 7 positions match TRBD1. In germline, CDR1 is SGHAT, CDR2 FQNNGV. This CDR3 has 15 amino acids. J lost 2 bases, V lost 2 bases, and 5 bases had no gene match. The CDR3 nucleotides read TGTGCCAGCAGCTTAAGGGACAGTACTCAAGAGACCCAGTACTTC. Protein: CASSLRDSTQETQYF.

This chain links TRBV5-6 with TRBJ2-2; D perhaps matches TRBD2 (5 bases). Germline V gene lookup returns CDR1 SGHDT and CDR2 YYEEEE. Trimming took off 1 base at V and 0 bases at J, with 19 bases between the two ends. The CDR3 has 19 residues. The CDR3 coding sequence is TGTGCCAGCAGCTTGCTTGAGACTTACGGACTTCCGAACACCGGGGAGCTGTTTTTT. Its protein product is CASSLLETYGLPNTGELFF.

The chain couples TRBV5-5 to TRBJ1-6, with 12 nucleotides matching TRBD1. From germline, CDR1 is SGHKS and CDR2 YYEKEE (reference sequence). CDR3 length equals 17 residues. V dropped 4 bases and J dropped 5; count of bases not matched to a gene: 7. The chain's CDR3 is CASSLVGTGGNNSPLHF. The CDR3 nucleotides read TGTGCCAGCAGCCTGGTAGGGACAGGGGGCAATAATTCACCCCTCCACTTT.

DNA for the CDR3: TGCAGTGCATGGACAGGGGGCGAGCAGTACTTC. Translated: CSAWTGGEQYF. The V call is TRBV20-1, the J call TRBJ2-5; 10 nucleotides line up with TRBD1. The DNA end lines up better with TRBJ2-7; the J call may be wrong. In germline, CDR1 is DFQATT, CDR2 SNEGSKA (reference sequence). This CDR3 is built from 11 residues.

V gene TRBV28 combines with J gene TRBJ1-4; 7 bases are shared with TRBD1. The ends lost 6 bases at V and 5 bases at J; junction bases unmatched: 6. The CDR3 consists of 14 residues. Germline V gene data show CDR1 as MDHEN and CDR2 as SYDVKM. CDR3: CASRSGGGNEKLFF. CDR3 nucleotides: TGTGCCAGCAGATCGGGAGGGGGCAATGAAAAACTGTTTTTT.

This rearrangement joins TRBV24-1 to TRBJ1-5; D uncertain. Germline CDR1 is KGHDR and CDR2 is SFDVKD. The CDR3 is 14 residues long. Trimming shortened V by 2 bases and J by 1 base, and 5 bases separated the two germline ends. The CDR3 sequence: CATSDYSSNQPQHF. The CDR3 DNA reads as TGTGCCACCAGTGATTATTCGAGCAATCAGCCCCAGCATTTT.

In this sample, this clone turned up once. V and J are TRBV7-9 and TRBJ2-2, with 8 bases that match TRBD2. The junction had 8 bases not matched to a gene; V was cut back by 4 bases and J by 7 bases. CDR1 SEHNR and CDR2 FQNEAQ come from the germline V gene (reference sequence). The CDR3 runs 15 residues. This CDR3 reads CASSSGLAGGGELFF. The CDR3, as DNA: TGTGCCAGCAGCTCTGGACTAGCTGGGGGCGGGGAGCTGTTTTTT.

The chain has TRBV6-5 and TRBJ2-1, with a possible D match to TRBD1 (6 bases). V was trimmed by 5 bases and J by 5 bases, leaving 10 bases between them. Germline V lookup: CDR1 MNHEY, CDR2 SVGAGI. This CDR3 comprises 13 residues. CDR3 nucleotide sequence: TGTGCCAGCAGTAGGGACACCCACAATGAGCAGTTCTTC. Protein sequence: CASSRDTHNEQFF.

This chain joins TRBV15 and TRBJ2-3, with D tentatively TRBD1 (7 bases). The germline V gene has CDR1 LNHNV and CDR2 YYDKDF (reference sequence). The CDR3 has 18 residues. Trimming removed 0 bases at V and 1 base at J, with 17 bases between. The CDR3 spells CATSRDRGTDEGTDTQYF. CDR3 nucleotide sequence: TGTGCCACCAGCAGAGATCGGGGGACAGATGAGGGCACAGATACGCAGTATTTT.

The V and J genes are TRBV5-1 and TRBJ2-3, with 9 bases that match TRBD1. J gave up 5 bases and V 0 bases, and 4 bases lay outside the gene matches. This CDR3 has 15 amino acids. Germline lookup yields CDR1 SGHRS and CDR2 YFSETQ. The CDR3 coding sequence is TGCGCCAGCAGCTTGGTGGGACAGGGTTTAGATACGCAGTATTTT. Encoded protein: CASSLVGQGLDTQYF.

Only one count was recorded for this clone. The rearrangement joins TRBV5-1 to TRBJ2-2; 7 nucleotides agree with TRBD2. This CDR3 spans 18 amino acids. J gave up 6 bases and V 4 bases, and 18 bases lay outside the gene matches. The germline V gene has CDR1 SGHRS and CDR2 YFSETQ. Written as DNA, the CDR3 is TGCGCCAGCAGCACAGGACTAGATCTGATGTTTTCGGCCGGGGAGCTGTTTTTT. Its translation is CASSTGLDLMFSAGELFF.

This chain links TRBV19 with TRBJ1-5; D perhaps matches TRBD1 (6 bases). The V gene's germline CDR1 is LNHDA and CDR2 SQIVND (reference sequence). The CDR3 has 14 amino acids. V dropped 3 bases and J dropped 5 bases, with 11 bases sitting between them. The CDR3 spells CASSIFGQHQPQHF. DNA for the CDR3: TGTGCCAGTAGTATTTTCGGACAGCATCAGCCCCAGCATTTT.

The chain recombines TRBV6-2 or TRBV6-3 with TRBJ2-7, with D possibly TRBD1 on 5 matching bases. The V gene lost 0 bases and the J gene lost 2 bases, with 8 bases spanning the gap. The germline V gene has CDR1 MNHEY and CDR2 SVGEGT. The CDR3 length is 14 residues. The CDR3, as DNA: TGTGCCAGCAGTTACTCCGACAGACCCTACGAGCAGTACTTC. Translated: CASSYSDRPYEQYF.

The V call is TRBV28, the J call TRBJ2-7; D is unresolved. V was shortened by 1 base and J by 4 bases, with 5 bases between the two germline ends. The length of the CDR3 is 12 residues. From germline, CDR1 is MDHEN and CDR2 SYDVKM. The CDR3 reads CASSLSGYEQYF. CDR3 DNA: TGTGCCAGCAGTTTATCAGGTTACGAGCAGTACTTC.

In this sample, this clone turned up once. The chain recombines TRBV10-3 with TRBJ1-6; D perhaps matches TRBD1 (6 bases). Trimming cost V 11 bases and J 8 bases, with 19 bases left between them. CDR1 is ENHRY and CDR2 is SYGVKD in the germline V gene. The CDR3 spans 14 residues. Here the CDR3 DNA reads TGTGCCTCGACTCGAGGGGGGGGCCATTCACCCCTCCACTTT. Encoded protein: CASTRGGGHSPLHF.

The chain joins TRBV6-5 to TRBJ2-5; D call uncertain. CDR1 and CDR2 from the germline V gene are MNHEY and SVGAGI. V was shortened by 5 bases and J by 0 bases, with 4 bases between the two germline ends. The CDR3 contains 12 residues. This CDR3 reads CASSLYQETQYF. In DNA form, the CDR3 reads TGTGCCAGCAGTCTCTACCAAGAGACCCAGTACTTC.

As DNA, the CDR3 is TGTGCCAGCAGCGCTGACCCTCTGAGGACAGCTAACACCGGGGAGCTGTTTTTT. As protein: CASSADPLRTANTGELFF. The V and J genes are TRBV11-2 and TRBJ2-2; a weak D match, TRBD1 (6 bases). Trimming pared 5 bases from V and 2 bases from J, leaving 21 bases between. The CDR3 is made up of 18 amino acids. CDR1 and CDR2 from the germline V gene are SGHAT and FQNNGV. Full variable domain (missing parts from reference TRBV11-2 and TRBJ2-2): EAGVAQSPRYKIIEKRQSVAFWCNPISGHATLYWYQQILGQGPKLLIQFQNNGVVDDSQLPKDRFSAERLKGVDSTLKIQPAKLEDSAVYLCASSADPLRTANTGELFFGEGSRLTVL.